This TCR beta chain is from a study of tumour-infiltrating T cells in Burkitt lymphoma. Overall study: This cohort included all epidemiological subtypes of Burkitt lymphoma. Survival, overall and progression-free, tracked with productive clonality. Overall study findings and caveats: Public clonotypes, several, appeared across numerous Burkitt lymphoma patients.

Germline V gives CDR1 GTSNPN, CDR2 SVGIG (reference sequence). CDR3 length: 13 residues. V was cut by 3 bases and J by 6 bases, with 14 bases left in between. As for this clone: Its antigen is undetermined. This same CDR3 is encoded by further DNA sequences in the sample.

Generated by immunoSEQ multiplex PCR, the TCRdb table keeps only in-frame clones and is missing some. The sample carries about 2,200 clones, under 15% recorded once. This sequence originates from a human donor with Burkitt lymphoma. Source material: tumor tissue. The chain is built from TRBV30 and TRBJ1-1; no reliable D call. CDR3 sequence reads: CAWRIDIIAEAFF. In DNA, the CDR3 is TGTGCCTGGAGGATCGACATAATCGCTGAAGCTTTCTTT.